Below are 4 T cell receptor beta chains sequenced from a single sample in a study of glioma-infiltrating T cells after dendritic cell vaccination. Generated by immunoSEQ multiplex PCR, the TCRdb table keeps only in-frame clones and is missing some. The sample has 80,000 to 100,000 clones, around 80% seen once. Time point defined: after dendritic cell vaccination, including at tumor progression/relapse. Material: blood, obtained after dendritic cell vaccination. The source is a human donor with glioblastoma.

The rearrangement uses TRBV27 and TRBJ1-4; D ambiguous. This CDR3 contains 16 residues. Trimming stripped 6 bases from V and 0 bases from J, with 14 bases between. The germline gives CDR1 MNHEY, CDR2 SMNVEV (reference sequence). CDR3 nucleotides: TGTGCCAGCAGAGACCTCCGGGGTGCAACTAATGAAAAACTGTTTTTT. Translation: CASRDLRGATNEKLFF.

The chain uses TRBV28 and TRBJ2-3, with 7 positions matching TRBD2. This CDR3 has 18 residues. J lost 2 bases, V lost 6 bases, and 17 bases had no gene match. Germline lookup yields CDR1 MDHEN and CDR2 SYDVKM. The CDR3 reads CASRKGGRASHATDTQYF. The DNA for the CDR3 is TGTGCCAGCAGAAAGGGAGGGCGGGCAAGCCATGCCACAGATACGCAGTATTTT.

The J gene is TRBJ1-3, the V gene TRBV6-1; 9 bases match TRBD1. This CDR3 has 18 amino acids. Germline V gene sequence: CDR1 MNHNS, CDR2 SASEGT. After removal of 2 bases from V and 4 bases from J, the junction contained 12 bases not matched to a gene. Written as DNA, the CDR3 is TGTGCCAGCAGTGAAAGGGACAGGGCCTGGGCTACAGGAAACACCATATATTTT. Translated: CASSERDRAWATGNTIYF.

This sequence joins TRBV27 and TRBJ2-7, with 10 bases matching TRBD2. Germline-derived CDR1 and CDR2 are MNHEY and SMNVEV (reference sequence). The CDR3 consists of 17 residues. Trimming at V came to 5 bases and at J to 0 bases, leaving 10 bases not matched to a gene. The chain's CDR3 is CASSPRLSGRASYEQYF. CDR3 DNA sequence: TGTGCCAGCAGTCCAAGATTGAGCGGGAGGGCCTCCTACGAGCAGTACTTC.